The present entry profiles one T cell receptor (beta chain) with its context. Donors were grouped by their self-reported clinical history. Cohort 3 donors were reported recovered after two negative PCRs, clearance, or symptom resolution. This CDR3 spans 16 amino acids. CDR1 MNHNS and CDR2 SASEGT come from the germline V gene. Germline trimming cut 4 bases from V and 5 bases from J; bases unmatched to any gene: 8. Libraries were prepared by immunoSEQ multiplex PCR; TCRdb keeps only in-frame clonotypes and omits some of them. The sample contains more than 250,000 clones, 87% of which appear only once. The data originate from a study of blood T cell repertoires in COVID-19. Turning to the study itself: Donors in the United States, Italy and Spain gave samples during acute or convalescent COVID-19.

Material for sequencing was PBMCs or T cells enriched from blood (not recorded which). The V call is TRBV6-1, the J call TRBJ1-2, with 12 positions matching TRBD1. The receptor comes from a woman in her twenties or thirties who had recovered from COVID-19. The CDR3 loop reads CASSGGTGGARYGYTF. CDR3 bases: TGTGCCAGCAGTGGAGGGACAGGGGGCGCTCGGTATGGCTACACCTTC.